This TCR beta chain appears in the sequencing data of a study of T cells after yellow fever vaccination. This CDR3 spans 11 amino acids. Trimming removed 1 base from V and 6 bases from J, with 4 bases in between. Germline values: CDR1 MNHNS, CDR2 SASEGT. TCRdb analysed the 5' RACE reads with MiXCR anew, one entry per CDR3 protein. This sample carries about 340,000 distinct CDR3 sequences, 7.5% to 9% of them seen once, and the ten largest clones take about a sixth. This receptor was taken from a man aged 18 to 30 who received the YFV17D yellow fever vaccine. Sequenced material: PBMCs, taken on the day of the first yellow fever vaccination. The rearrangement links TRBV6-1 to TRBJ2-7; D gene ambiguous. This CDR3 reads CASSEVSEQYF. CDR3 coding DNA: TGTGCCAGCAGTGAAGTGAGCGAGCAGTACTTC.